The 23 T cell receptor beta chains below all came from one sample that was sequenced in a study of blood T cell repertoires in COVID-19. Some clones are missing from TCRdb's copy, which holds only in-frame ones; the method was immunoSEQ multiplex PCR. This sample carries 300,000 or so clones, around nine tenths of them seen once, and the ten largest clones take around 6%. What was sequenced was PBMCs or T cells enriched from blood (not recorded which). These receptors came from a woman in her twenties or thirties who had recovered from COVID-19.

With respect to this clone: This specimen includes other DNA sequences encoding the same CDR3. CDR3 DNA sequence: TGCGCCAGCAGCTCGGGTCAGTTGAACACTGAAGCTTTCTTT. Translation: CASSSGQLNTEAFF. The chain links TRBV5-1 to TRBJ1-1, with D uncertain. The V end was cut by 3 bases, the J end by 0 bases, with 9 bases between. The length of the CDR3 is 14 residues. The V gene's germline CDR1 is SGHRS and CDR2 YFSETQ. Complete variable domain (other parts from reference TRBV5-1 and TRBJ1-1): KAGVTQTPRYLIKTRGQQVTLSCSPISGHRSVSWYQQTPGQGLQFLFEYFSETQRNKGNFPGRFSGRQFSNSRSEMNVSTLELGDSALYLCASSSGQLNTEAFFGQGTRLTVV.

A word on this clone: At one of its ends the junction is not consistent with the germline gene, which may arise from a read error. In the same sample, other DNA sequences code for this CDR3. This rearrangement joins TRBV11-2 to TRBJ1-2; D might be TRBD1 (6 bases). The CDR3 sequence is 12 residues long. From germline, CDR1 is SGHAT and CDR2 FQNNGV. The CDR3 nucleotides are TGTGCCAGCAGTTTAGGACAGTATGGCTACACCTTC. Its protein product is CASSLGQYGYTF.

J is TRBJ1-2 and V is TRBV7-2, with 7 bases identical to TRBD1. The trim removed 0 bases at V and 11 bases at J, leaving 12 bases unmatched. Germline V gene sequence: CDR1 SGHTA, CDR2 FQGNSA. CDR3 size: 15 residues. Here the CDR3 reads CASSLAGTALGLYTF. As DNA, the CDR3 is TGTGCCAGCAGCTTAGCCGGGACAGCCCTCGGATTATACACCTTC.

The genes are TRBV2 and TRBJ2-3; 10 nucleotides agree with TRBD2. The CDR3 is made up of 15 amino acids. Germline V gives CDR1 SNHLY, CDR2 FYNNEI. The trim removed 7 bases at V and 2 bases at J, leaving 6 bases unmatched. CDR3 nucleotides: TGTGCCAGCAAACGGAGCGGGGGGGACACAGATACGCAGTATTTT. It yields the protein CASKRSGGDTDTQYF.

The chain recombines TRBV2 with TRBJ1-1; D is undetermined. This CDR3 region has 14 residues. Per germline, CDR1 SNHLY and CDR2 FYNNEI. V gave up 8 bases and J gave up 4 bases, with 17 bases separating them. CDR3 region: CASLFNREITEAFF. CDR3 sequence (DNA): TGTGCCAGCCTATTTAACAGAGAAATCACTGAAGCTTTCTTT.

The rearrangement links TRBV5-1 to TRBJ1-2, with TRBD1 identical over 9 bases. The CDR3 is 16 amino acids. With 4 bases clipped from V and 8 bases from J, the junction kept 15 bases outside the gene matches. CDR1 is SGHRS, CDR2 YFSETQ, per germline. The CDR3 DNA reads as TGCGCCAGCAGCGCGCGTCTCCGGGACAGGGCGGACGGCTACACCTTC. Amino acids: CASSARLRDRADGYTF.

The chain couples TRBV7-9 to TRBJ2-3; TRBD2 matches 9 bases. The germline V gene encodes CDR1 SEHNR and CDR2 FQNEAQ (reference sequence). CDR3 length: 12 amino acids. V trimming: 10 bases; J trimming: 2 bases; junction bases outside the gene matches: 1. The CDR3, as DNA: TGTGCCACTAGCGGGGCCACAGATACGCAGTATTTT. Residues: CATSGATDTQYF.

This chain uses TRBV5-4 with TRBJ2-1, with TRBD1 as a possible D gene (6 bases). In germline, CDR1 is SGHNT, CDR2 YYREEE (reference sequence). This CDR3 region has 15 residues. Between the trimmed V and J ends, which lost 0 bases and 3 bases, there was a span of 10 bases. The CDR3 spells CASSLDRGSYNEQFF. The CDR3 DNA sequence: TGTGCCAGCAGCTTGGATAGGGGGAGCTACAATGAGCAGTTCTTC.

The CDR3 is CAISNDRGRLETQYF. In DNA form, the CDR3 reads TGTGCCATCAGTAATGACAGGGGGCGTCTTGAGACCCAGTACTTC. The V call is TRBV10-3, the J call TRBJ2-5, with TRBD1 matching over 10 bases. CDR3 length: 15 amino acids. The V gene end was trimmed by 5 bases and the J gene end by 5 bases; junction bases not matched to a gene: 8. Germline assignment: CDR1 ENHRY and CDR2 SYGVKD.

This sequence joins TRBV7-9 and TRBJ1-2, with 8 bases aligning to TRBD1. This CDR3 is built from 14 residues. V shed 3 bases and J 6 bases; nucleotides not matched to a gene: 6. Looked up from germline, CDR1 is SEHNR and CDR2 is FQNEAQ (reference sequence). The CDR3 DNA reads as TGTGCCAGCAGCTTTCGACAGGGGTTGGATGGCTACACCTTC. The encoded protein is CASSFRQGLDGYTF.

The chain has TRBV7-3 and TRBJ2-7; the D gene is possibly TRBD1 (6 bases). The germline gives CDR1 SGHTA, CDR2 FQGTGA. V was clipped by 3 bases and J by 5 bases, with 11 bases between them. The CDR3 sequence is 13 residues long. The CDR3 here is CASSFNQGHEQYF. CDR3 nucleotides: TGTGCCAGCAGCTTTAATCAGGGGCACGAGCAGTACTTC.

V is TRBV19 and J is TRBJ1-1; no firm D call. The length of the CDR3 is 15 residues. Trimming cost V 3 bases and J 6 bases, with 17 bases left between them. Germline V gene data show CDR1 as LNHDA and CDR2 as SQIVND (reference sequence). This CDR3 reads CASSIDGLNKAEAFF. DNA for the CDR3: TGTGCCAGTAGTATCGACGGACTGAACAAGGCTGAAGCTTTCTTT.

The gene calls are TRBV2 and TRBJ1-5; 8 bases align to TRBD1. Germline V CDR1 and CDR2: SNHLY, FYNNEI. Trimming removed 1 base from V and 9 bases from J; junction bases left unmatched: 5. This CDR3 is 14 amino acids long. CDR3 DNA: TGTGCCAGCAGTGAAGGGACAGGGAGGATGCCCCAGCATTTT. Translation: CASSEGTGRMPQHF.

The gene calls are TRBV7-9 and TRBJ1-6; the D is unclear. Trimming took off 3 bases at V and 6 bases at J, with 9 bases between the two ends. The CDR3 runs to 14 residues. Germline assignment: CDR1 SEHNR and CDR2 FQNEAQ (reference sequence). The CDR3 bases are TGTGCCAGCAGCTTGATACCGGGTAATTCACCCCTCCACTTT. Amino acid sequence: CASSLIPGNSPLHF. The entire variable domain, with the rest obtained from reference TRBV7-9 and TRBJ1-6, is as follows: DTGVSQNPRHKITKRGQNVTFRCDPISEHNRLYWYRQTLGQGPEFLTYFQNEAQLEKSRLLSDRFSAERPKGSFSTLEIQRTEQGDSAMYLCASSLIPGNSPLHFGNGTRLTVT.

The rearrangement joins TRBV7-2 to TRBJ1-2, with D possibly matching TRBD1 (5 bases). The CDR3 extends over 13 amino acids. Trimming shortened V by 5 bases and J by 8 bases, and 15 bases separated the two germline ends. Germline V CDR1 and CDR2: SGHTA, FQGNSA. CDR3 bases: TGTGCCAGCAGCGTTGATAGACAGAGGGGCTACACCTTC. Its protein is CASSVDRQRGYTF. The complete variable domain, with remaining parts taken from reference TRBV7-2 and TRBJ1-2, reads GAGVSQSPSNKVTEKGKDVELRCDPISGHTALYWYRQSLGQGLEFLIYFQGNSAPDKSGLPSDRFSAERTGGSVSTLTIQRTQQEDSAVYLCASSVDRQRGYTFGSGTRLTVV.

This chain links TRBV11-1 with TRBJ1-5; a possible D gene is TRBD1 (5 bases). Trimming took off 3 bases at V and 5 bases at J, with 14 bases between the two ends. Germline values: CDR1 SGHAT, CDR2 FQDESV (reference sequence). The length of the CDR3 is 15 residues. The chain's CDR3 is CASSLGGTGDQPQHF. DNA for the CDR3: TGTGCCAGCAGCTTGGGGGGGACCGGTGATCAGCCCCAGCATTTT. The variable domain in full, completed from reference TRBV11-1 and TRBJ1-5, reads EAEVAQSPRYKITEKSQAVAFWCDPISGHATLYWYRQILGQGPELLVQFQDESVVDDSQLPKDRFSAERLKGVDSTLKIQPAELGDSAMYLCASSLGGTGDQPQHFGDGTRLSIL.

The chain carries TRBV6-6 and TRBJ1-4; D is uncertain. The V end lost 4 bases, the J end lost 5 bases, and 8 bases lay between the germline ends. This CDR3 contains 13 residues. Per the germline V gene, CDR1 is MNHNY and CDR2 is SVGAGI (reference sequence). CDR3 in amino acids: CASSSGLNEKLFF. CDR3 DNA sequence: TGTGCCAGCAGTTCGGGGTTGAATGAAAAACTGTTTTTT.

This rearrangement joins TRBV6-5 to TRBJ2-3, with TRBD2 matching over 10 bases. Germline CDR1 is MNHEY and CDR2 is SVGAGI. Trimming cost V 10 bases and J 5 bases; bases outside gene matches: 12. The CDR3 totals 15 residues. This CDR3 is CATQGSGGQEDTQYF. The CDR3 DNA sequence: TGTGCCACCCAAGGTAGCGGGGGGCAAGAAGATACGCAGTATTTT.

Here the CDR3 reads CASSYTGTDGEKLFF. CDR3 DNA sequence: TGTGCCAGCAGTTACACCGGGACAGATGGCGAAAAACTGTTTTTT. The chain recombines TRBV6-5 with TRBJ1-4; 7 positions agree with TRBD1. The trim removed 2 bases at V and 8 bases at J, leaving 8 bases unmatched. CDR3 size: 15 residues. Looked up from germline, CDR1 is MNHEY and CDR2 is SVGAGI.

Worth noting for this clone: Within the sample, other DNA sequences also encode this same CDR3. This chain joins TRBV5-1 and TRBJ1-1; D is possibly TRBD1 (5 bases). The CDR3 covers 12 residues. Trimming pared 1 base from V and 5 bases from J, leaving 6 bases between. In germline, CDR1 is SGHRS, CDR2 YFSETQ. CDR3 sequence (DNA): TGCGCCAGCAGCTTGTCAGGGACTGAAGCTTTCTTT. It is translated as CASSLSGTEAFF.

This chain joins TRBV30 and TRBJ1-2, with 10 bases matching TRBD1. CDR3 length: 12 residues. Germline V gene lookup returns CDR1 GTSNPN and CDR2 SVGIG (reference sequence). After removal of 1 base from V and 9 bases from J, the junction contained 2 bases not matched to a gene. The CDR3 DNA reads as TGTGCCTGGAGTGAGGGACAGGGGAGCTACACCTTC. It specifies CAWSEGQGSYTF.

Concerning this clone: A junction end diverges from the germline sequence, so it may reflect a read error. This rearrangement joins TRBV6-2 or TRBV6-3 to TRBJ1-1; no clear D. Per germline, CDR1 MNHEY and CDR2 SVGEGT. This CDR3 has 14 amino acids. In DNA, the CDR3 is TGTGCCAGCAGTTCGAGGGTTGGGAACTCTGAAGCTTTCTTT. It codes for CASSSRVGNSEAFF.

The rearrangement links TRBV7-3 to TRBJ2-3; 11 nucleotides agree with TRBD1. Per germline, CDR1 SGHTA and CDR2 FQGTGA. The V and J ends lost 4 bases and 5 bases, in that order; junction bases with no gene match: 8. This CDR3 has 16 residues. CDR3 bases: TGTGCCAGCAGCTCACTCGGGACAGGGGGTATAGATACGCAGTATTTT. Protein sequence: CASSSLGTGGIDTQYF.